This passage covers 10 T cell receptor beta chains from one sample sequenced in a study of CD8 T cells in Susac syndrome (dated by TCRdb to the late 2010s). Libraries were built with the immunoSEQ multiplex PCR assay. RNA was extracted using the RNeasy kit, and roughly 0.5 to 1 microgram was reverse transcribed with random hexamers. The public reads were reanalyzed by TCRdb: fastp trimming at Q25, MiXCR alignment, in-frame beta chains only. Rows with one shared CDR3 protein collapse into an entry with the most common genes and DNA. In all, the sample holds about 180,000 distinct CDR3 sequences, and around 94% of those were seen once. The ten biggest clones cover 0.099% of the sample. The source material was CD4+ T cells from PBMCs. The origin of the receptors is a human donor with Susac syndrome.

The chain recombines TRBV5-8 with TRBJ1-5; 7 nucleotides align to TRBD1. Per germline, CDR1 SGHTS and CDR2 YDEGEE. This CDR3 contains 16 residues. J lost 5 bases, V lost 0 bases, and 8 bases had no gene match. The CDR3 protein is CASSLAGQATYQPQHF. The CDR3 DNA is TGTGCCAGCAGCTTGGCAGGACAGGCAACCTATCAGCCCCAGCATTTT.

The chain carries TRBV12-3 or TRBV12-4 and TRBJ2-6; D gene uncertain. Trimming removed 10 bases at V and 3 bases at J, with 10 bases between. The CDR3 has 13 amino acids. CDR3 amino acids: CATQEVGANVLTF. For the CDR3, the DNA is TGTGCCACCCAAGAAGTTGGGGCCAACGTCCTGACTTTC.

V and J are TRBV20-1 and TRBJ2-7; D is perhaps TRBD1 or TRBD2 (6 bases each). Per the germline V gene, CDR1 is DFQATT and CDR2 is SNEGSKA (reference sequence). V was trimmed by 6 bases and J by 3 bases, leaving 15 bases between them. The CDR3 consists of 13 residues. CDR3 sequence reads: CSARGPSDYEQYF. The CDR3 DNA reads TGCAGTGCCAGGGGACCTAGCGACTACGAGCAGTACTTC.

The DNA for the CDR3 is TGCGCCAGCAGTGCGGGTGTGAGTCAGCCCCAGCATTTT. Translation: CASSAGVSQPQHF. The genes are TRBV10-1 and TRBJ1-5; D is uncertain. V lost 4 bases and J lost 6, with 10 bases in between. Looked up from germline, CDR1 is WNHNN and CDR2 is SYGVQD (reference sequence). This CDR3 spans 13 amino acids.

The chain links TRBV20-1 to TRBJ1-2; 8 positions agree with TRBD1. Germline trimming cut 3 bases from V and 4 bases from J; bases unmatched to any gene: 7. CDR3 length: 14 amino acids. Germline V lookup: CDR1 DFQATT, CDR2 SNEGSKA (reference sequence). CDR3 amino acids: CSASPGQGTYGYTF. In DNA, the CDR3 is TGCAGTGCTAGTCCCGGACAGGGAACCTATGGCTACACCTTC.

For the CDR3, the DNA is TGCAGTGTCGTTCACGTAGCGGGGGGCTCCTCTGAGCAGTTCTTC. Protein product: CSVVHVAGGSSEQFF. This sequence joins TRBV20-1 and TRBJ2-1; TRBD2 agrees at 10 bases. CDR1 and CDR2 (germline): DFQATT, SNEGSKA (reference sequence). The CDR3 has 15 residues. Trimming at V came to 7 bases and at J to 9 bases, leaving 15 bases not matched to a gene.

The J gene is TRBJ1-2, the V gene TRBV9; TRBD1 matches 8 bases. Germline V lookup: CDR1 SGDLS, CDR2 YYNGEE. This CDR3 spans 14 amino acids. J lost 4 bases, V lost 0 bases, and 2 bases had no gene match. CDR3 DNA sequence: TGTGCCAGCAGCGTAGGCAGGGGGCCCTATGGCTACACCTTC. The encoded protein is CASSVGRGPYGYTF.

This chain links TRBV11-2 with TRBJ2-7, with D perhaps matching TRBD2 (6 bases). V lost 1 base to trimming and J lost 6 bases, with 19 bases between them. The germline V gene has CDR1 SGHAT and CDR2 FQNNGV. CDR3 size: 16 residues. CDR3 region: CASSLGARGRTREQYF. The CDR3 nucleotides read TGTGCCAGCAGCTTAGGAGCGCGGGGTAGAACCCGCGAGCAGTACTTC. The variable domain in full, with the rest retrieved from reference TRBV11-2 and TRBJ2-7, is EAGVAQSPRYKIIEKRQSVAFWCNPISGHATLYWYQQILGQGPKLLIQFQNNGVVDDSQLPKDRFSAERLKGVDSTLKIQPAKLEDSAVYLCASSLGARGRTREQYFGPGTRLTVT.

This chain joins TRBV12-3 or TRBV12-4 and TRBJ1-2; a weak D match, TRBD1 (6 bases). Trimming shortened V by 10 bases and J by 3 bases, and 15 bases separated the two germline ends. The CDR3 has 13 residues. CDR3 sequence reads: CATAHPGDYGYTF. As DNA, the CDR3 is TGTGCCACGGCTCATCCAGGGGACTATGGCTACACCTTC.

CDR3 coding DNA: TGTGCCAGCTCAAGGCGGGAAGATACGCAGTATTTT. Its translation: CASSRREDTQYF. This sequence joins TRBV18 and TRBJ2-3, with D tentatively TRBD2 (6 bases). Trimming removed 5 bases at V and 5 bases at J, with 8 bases between. CDR1 KGHSH and CDR2 LQKENI come from the germline V gene. This CDR3 has 12 amino acids.